This T cell receptor beta chain was sequenced in a study of T cell changes during pregnancy in multiple sclerosis. Generated by immunoSEQ multiplex PCR, the TCRdb table keeps only in-frame clones and is missing some. The sample shows 98,000 or so clones, under 95% of them seen only once. The receptor was derived from a female donor with multiple sclerosis, enrolled in a pregnancy study. This sample comprised peripheral blood, obtained after pregnancy.

The CDR3 here is CASSVYPGVTDTQYF. Here the CDR3 DNA reads TGTGCCAGCAGTGTATACCCGGGGGTCACAGATACGCAGTATTTT. The V gene is TRBV25-1, the J gene TRBJ2-3; D may be TRBD2 (6 bases). The CDR3 runs to 15 residues. Germline lookup yields CDR1 MGHDK and CDR2 SYGVNS. Trimming stripped 4 bases from V and 2 bases from J, with 13 bases between.